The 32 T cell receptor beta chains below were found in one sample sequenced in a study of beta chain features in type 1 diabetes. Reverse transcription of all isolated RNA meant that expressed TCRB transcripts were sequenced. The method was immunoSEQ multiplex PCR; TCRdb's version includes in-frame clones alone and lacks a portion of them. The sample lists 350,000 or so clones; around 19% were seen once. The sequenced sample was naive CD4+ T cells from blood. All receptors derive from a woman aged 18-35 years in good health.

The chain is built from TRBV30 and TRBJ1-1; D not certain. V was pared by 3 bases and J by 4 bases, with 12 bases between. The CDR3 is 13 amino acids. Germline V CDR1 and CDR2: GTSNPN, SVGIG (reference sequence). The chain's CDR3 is CAWRGRDSTEAFF. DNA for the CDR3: TGTGCCTGGAGGGGGAGGGATTCCACTGAAGCTTTCTTT. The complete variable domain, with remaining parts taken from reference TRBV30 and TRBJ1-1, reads SQTIHQWPATLVQPVGSPLSLECTVEGTSNPNLYWYRQAAGRGLQLLFYSVGIGQISSEVPQNLSASRPQDRQFILSSKKLLLSDSGFYLCAWRGRDSTEAFFGQGTRLTVV.

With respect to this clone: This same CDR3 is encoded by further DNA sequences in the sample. The chain's CDR3 is CASSPGSYNEQFF. In DNA form, the CDR3 reads TGTGCCAGCTCACCAGGCAGCTACAATGAGCAGTTCTTC. V gene TRBV18 combines with J gene TRBJ2-1; D gene unclear. This CDR3 is 13 amino acids long. Germline CDR1 and CDR2: KGHSH and LQKENI. With 2 bases removed from V and 3 bases from J, the gap between germline ends came to 5 bases.

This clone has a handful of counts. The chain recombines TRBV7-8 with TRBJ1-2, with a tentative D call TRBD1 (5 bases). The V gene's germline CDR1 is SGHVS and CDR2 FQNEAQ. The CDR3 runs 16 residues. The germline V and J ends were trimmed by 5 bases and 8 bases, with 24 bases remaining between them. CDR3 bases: TGTGCCAGCAGCCCGAGACCTGGACACACTTCGGGCGGCTACACCTTC. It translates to CASSPRPGHTSGGYTF. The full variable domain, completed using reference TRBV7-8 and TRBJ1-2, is GAGVSQSPRYKVAKRGQDVALRCDPISGHVSLFWYQQALGQGPEFLTYFQNEAQLDKSGLPSDRFFAERPEGSVSTLKIQRTQQEDSAVYLCASSPRPGHTSGGYTFGSGTRLTVV.

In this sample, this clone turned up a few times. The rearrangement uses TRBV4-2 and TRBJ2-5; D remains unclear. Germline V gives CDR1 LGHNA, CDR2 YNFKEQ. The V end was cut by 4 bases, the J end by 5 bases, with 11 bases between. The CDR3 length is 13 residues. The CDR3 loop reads CASSRRVWETQYF. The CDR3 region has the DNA TGTGCCAGCAGCCGACGGGTTTGGGAGACCCAGTACTTC.

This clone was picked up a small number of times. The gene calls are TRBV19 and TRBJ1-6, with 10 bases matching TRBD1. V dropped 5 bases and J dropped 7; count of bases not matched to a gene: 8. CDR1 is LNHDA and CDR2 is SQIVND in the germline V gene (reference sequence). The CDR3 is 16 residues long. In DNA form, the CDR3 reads TGTGCCAGTAGTCTCGACAGGGGGCAAGGGAATTCACCCCTCCACTTT. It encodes CASSLDRGQGNSPLHF. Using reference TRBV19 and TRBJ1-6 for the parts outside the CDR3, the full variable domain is DGGITQSPKYLFRKEGQNVTLSCEQNLNHDAMYWYRQDPGQGLRLIYYSQIVNDFQKGDIAEGYSVSREKKESFPLTVTSAQKNPTAFYLCASSLDRGQGNSPLHFGNGTRLTVT.

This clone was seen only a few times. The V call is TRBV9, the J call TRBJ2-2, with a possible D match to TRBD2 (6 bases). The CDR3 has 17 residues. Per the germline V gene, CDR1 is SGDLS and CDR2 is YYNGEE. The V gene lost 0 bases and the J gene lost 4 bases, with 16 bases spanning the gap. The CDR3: CASSVGAGSEGTGELFF. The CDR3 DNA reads TGTGCCAGCAGCGTAGGTGCTGGATCGGAGGGCACCGGGGAGCTGTTTTTT.

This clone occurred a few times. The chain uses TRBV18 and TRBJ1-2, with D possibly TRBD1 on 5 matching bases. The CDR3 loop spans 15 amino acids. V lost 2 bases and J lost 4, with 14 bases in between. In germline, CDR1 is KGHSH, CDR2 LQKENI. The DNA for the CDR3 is TGTGCCAGCTCACCAATCCGGGGGGAAAGCTATGGCTACACCTTC. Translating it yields CASSPIRGESYGYTF.

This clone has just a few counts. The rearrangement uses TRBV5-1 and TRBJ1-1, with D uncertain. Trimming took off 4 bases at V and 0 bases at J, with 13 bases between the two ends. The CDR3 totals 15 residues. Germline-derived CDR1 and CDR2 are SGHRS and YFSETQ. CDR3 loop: CASSPSVEMNTEAFF. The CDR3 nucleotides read TGCGCCAGCAGCCCGAGCGTCGAAATGAACACTGAAGCTTTCTTT. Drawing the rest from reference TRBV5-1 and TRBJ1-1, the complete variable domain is KAGVTQTPRYLIKTRGQQVTLSCSPISGHRSVSWYQQTPGQGLQFLFEYFSETQRNKGNFPGRFSGRQFSNSRSEMNVSTLELGDSALYLCASSPSVEMNTEAFFGQGTRLTVV.

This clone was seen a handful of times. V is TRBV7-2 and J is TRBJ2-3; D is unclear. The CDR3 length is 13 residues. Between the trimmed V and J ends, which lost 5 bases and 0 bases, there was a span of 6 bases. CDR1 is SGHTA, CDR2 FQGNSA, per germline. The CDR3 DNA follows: TGTGCCAGCAGCCCCCTGAGCACAGATACGCAGTATTTT. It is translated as CASSPLSTDTQYF.

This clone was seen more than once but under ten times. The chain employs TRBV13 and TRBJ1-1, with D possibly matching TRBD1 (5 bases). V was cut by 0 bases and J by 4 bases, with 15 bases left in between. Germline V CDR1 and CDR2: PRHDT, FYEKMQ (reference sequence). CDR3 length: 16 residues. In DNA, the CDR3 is TGTGCCAGCAGCTTAGGCGGACTAGCTGGGGGCACTGAAGCTTTCTTT. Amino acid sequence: CASSLGGLAGGTEAFF.

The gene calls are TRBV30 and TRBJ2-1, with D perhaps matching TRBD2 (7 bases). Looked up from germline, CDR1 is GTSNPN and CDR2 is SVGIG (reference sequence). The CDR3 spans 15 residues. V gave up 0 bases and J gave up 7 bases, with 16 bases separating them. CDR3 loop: CAWSVRGGRSNEQFF. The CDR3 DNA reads TGTGCCTGGAGTGTAAGGGGGGGTCGGTCGAATGAGCAGTTCTTC.

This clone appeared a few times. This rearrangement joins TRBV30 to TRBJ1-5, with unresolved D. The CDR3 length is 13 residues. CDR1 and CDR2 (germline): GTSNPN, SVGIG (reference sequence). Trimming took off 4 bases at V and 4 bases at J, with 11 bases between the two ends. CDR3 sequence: CAWNPNLNQPQHF. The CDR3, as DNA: TGTGCCTGGAATCCAAATCTAAATCAGCCCCAGCATTTT.

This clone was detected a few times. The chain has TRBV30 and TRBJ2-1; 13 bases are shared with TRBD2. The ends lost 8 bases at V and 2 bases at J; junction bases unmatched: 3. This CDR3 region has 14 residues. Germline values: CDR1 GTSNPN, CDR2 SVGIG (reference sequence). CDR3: CARTSGGAYNEQFF. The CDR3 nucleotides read TGTGCCCGCACTAGCGGGGGGGCCTACAATGAGCAGTTCTTC. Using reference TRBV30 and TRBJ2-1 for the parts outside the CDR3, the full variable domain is SQTIHQWPATLVQPVGSPLSLECTVEGTSNPNLYWYRQAAGRGLQLLFYSVGIGQISSEVPQNLSASRPQDRQFILSSKKLLLSDSGFYLCARTSGGAYNEQFFGPGTRLTVL.

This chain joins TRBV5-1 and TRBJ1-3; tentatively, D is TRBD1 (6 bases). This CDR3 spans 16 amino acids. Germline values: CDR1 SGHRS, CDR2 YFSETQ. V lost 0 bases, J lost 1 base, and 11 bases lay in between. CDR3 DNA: TGCGCCAGCAGCTTGGGCCCGACAGGATCTGGAAACACCATATATTTT. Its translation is CASSLGPTGSGNTIYF. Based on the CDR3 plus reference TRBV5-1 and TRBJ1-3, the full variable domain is KAGVTQTPRYLIKTRGQQVTLSCSPISGHRSVSWYQQTPGQGLQFLFEYFSETQRNKGNFPGRFSGRQFSNSRSEMNVSTLELGDSALYLCASSLGPTGSGNTIYFGEGSWLTVV.

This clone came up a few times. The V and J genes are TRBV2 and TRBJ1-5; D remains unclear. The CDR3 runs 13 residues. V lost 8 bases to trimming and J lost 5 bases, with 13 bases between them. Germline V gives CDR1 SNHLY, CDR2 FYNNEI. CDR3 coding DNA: TGTGCCAGCCGAGGGTTGCGCGATCAGCCCCAGCATTTT. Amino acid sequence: CASRGLRDQPQHF.

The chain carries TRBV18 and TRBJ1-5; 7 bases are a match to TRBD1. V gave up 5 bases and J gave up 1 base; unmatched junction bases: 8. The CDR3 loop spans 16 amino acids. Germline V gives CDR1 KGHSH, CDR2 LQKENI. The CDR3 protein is CASSYDRDGSNQPQHF. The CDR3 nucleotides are TGTGCCAGCTCATACGACAGGGACGGAAGCAATCAGCCCCAGCATTTT.

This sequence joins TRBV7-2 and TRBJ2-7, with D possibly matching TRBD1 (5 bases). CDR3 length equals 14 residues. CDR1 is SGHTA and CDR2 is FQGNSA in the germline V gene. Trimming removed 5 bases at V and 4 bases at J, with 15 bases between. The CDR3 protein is CASSPGAAWYEQYF. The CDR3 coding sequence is TGTGCCAGCAGCCCTGGGGCGGCCTGGTACGAGCAGTACTTC.

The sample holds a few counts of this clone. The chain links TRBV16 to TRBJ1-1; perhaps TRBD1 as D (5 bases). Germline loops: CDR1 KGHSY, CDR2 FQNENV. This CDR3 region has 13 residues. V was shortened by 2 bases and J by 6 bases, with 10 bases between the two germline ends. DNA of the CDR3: TGTGCCAGCAGCCAAGGAGGGGACGCTGAAGCTTTCTTT. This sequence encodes CASSQGGDAEAFF. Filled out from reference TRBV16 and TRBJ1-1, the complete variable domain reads GEEVAQTPKHLVRGEGQKAKLYCAPIKGHSYVFWYQQVLKNEFKFLISFQNENVFDETGMPKERFSAKCLPNSPCSLEIQATKLEDSAVYFCASSQGGDAEAFFGQGTRLTVV.

For the CDR3, the DNA is TGTGCCAGCAGTTCACCGGGACTAGCGGGAGTTGAGCAGTTCTTC. Its protein is CASSSPGLAGVEQFF. V is TRBV7-6 and J is TRBJ2-1, with TRBD2 matching 14 bases. Germline CDR1 is SGHVS and CDR2 is FNYEAQ. The CDR3 runs to 15 residues. V shed 6 bases and J 9 bases; nucleotides not matched to a gene: 7.

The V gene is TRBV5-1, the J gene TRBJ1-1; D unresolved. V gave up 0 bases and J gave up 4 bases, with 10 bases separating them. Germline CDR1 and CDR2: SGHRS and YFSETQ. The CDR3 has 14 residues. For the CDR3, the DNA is TGCGCCAGCAGCTTGGGGTCCGAGGGCACTGAAGCTTTCTTT. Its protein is CASSLGSEGTEAFF.

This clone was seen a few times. The chain's CDR3 is CASSQTGSGANVLTF. As DNA, the CDR3 is TGCGCCAGCTCCCAAACGGGCTCTGGGGCCAACGTCCTGACTTTC. J is TRBJ2-6 and V is TRBV4-3; D gene uncertain. This CDR3 region has 15 residues. The V gene's germline CDR1 is LGHNA and CDR2 YSLEER. Trimming cost V 8 bases and J 0 bases, with 11 bases left between them.

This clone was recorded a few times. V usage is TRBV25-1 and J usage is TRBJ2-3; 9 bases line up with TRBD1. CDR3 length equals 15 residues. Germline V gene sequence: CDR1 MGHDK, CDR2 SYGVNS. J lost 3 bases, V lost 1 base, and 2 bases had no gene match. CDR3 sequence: CASSESGTGTDTQYF. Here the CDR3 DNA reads TGTGCCAGCAGTGAATCGGGGACAGGGACAGATACGCAGTATTTT.

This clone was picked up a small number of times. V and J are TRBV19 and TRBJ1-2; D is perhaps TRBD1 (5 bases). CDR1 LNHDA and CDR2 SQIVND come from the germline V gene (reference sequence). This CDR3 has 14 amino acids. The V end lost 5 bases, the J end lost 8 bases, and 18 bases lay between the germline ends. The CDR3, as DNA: TGTGCCAGTAGTCTCTCTCGGGGGGATAACGGCTACACCTTC. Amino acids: CASSLSRGDNGYTF.

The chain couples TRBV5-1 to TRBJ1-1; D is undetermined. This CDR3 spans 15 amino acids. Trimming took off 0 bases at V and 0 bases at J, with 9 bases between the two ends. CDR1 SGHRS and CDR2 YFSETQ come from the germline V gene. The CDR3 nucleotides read TGCGCCAGCAGCTTGGATCGTAGCATGAACACTGAAGCTTTCTTT. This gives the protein CASSLDRSMNTEAFF.

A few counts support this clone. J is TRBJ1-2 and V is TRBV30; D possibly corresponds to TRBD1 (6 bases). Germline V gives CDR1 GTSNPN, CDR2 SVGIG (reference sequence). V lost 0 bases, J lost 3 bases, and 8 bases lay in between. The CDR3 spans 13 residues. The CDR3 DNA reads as TGTGCCTGGAGTGTGACAGGCTACTATGGCTACACCTTC. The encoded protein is CAWSVTGYYGYTF.

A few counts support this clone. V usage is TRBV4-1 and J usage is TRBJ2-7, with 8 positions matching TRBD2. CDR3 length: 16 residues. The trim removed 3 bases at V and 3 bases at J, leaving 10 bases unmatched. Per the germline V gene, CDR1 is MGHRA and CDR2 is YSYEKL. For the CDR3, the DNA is TGCGCCAGCAGCCACCCACAAGCGGGAGTAGGCTACGAGCAGTACTTC. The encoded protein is CASSHPQAGVGYEQYF.

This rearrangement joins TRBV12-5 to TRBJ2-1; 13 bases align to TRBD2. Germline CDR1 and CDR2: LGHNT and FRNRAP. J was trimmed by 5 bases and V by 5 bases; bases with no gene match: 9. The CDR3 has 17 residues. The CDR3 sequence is CASGPVAGTSGNNEQFF. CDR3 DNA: TGTGCTAGTGGTCCAGTAGCCGGGACTAGCGGGAACAATGAGCAGTTCTTC.

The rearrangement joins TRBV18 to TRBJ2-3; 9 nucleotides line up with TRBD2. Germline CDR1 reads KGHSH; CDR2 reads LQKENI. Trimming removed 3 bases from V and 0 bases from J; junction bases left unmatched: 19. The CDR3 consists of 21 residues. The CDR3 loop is CASSPPRPLAGDHISTDTQYF. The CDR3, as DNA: TGTGCCAGCTCACCTCCCCGGCCATTAGCGGGGGACCACATTAGCACAGATACGCAGTATTTT.

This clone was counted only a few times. CDR3 in amino acids: CASSPQRGTDYEQYF. In DNA, the CDR3 is TGTGCCAGCAGCCCACAACGCGGGACTGACTACGAGCAGTACTTC. The V call is TRBV5-4, the J call TRBJ2-7; possibly TRBD2 for D (6 bases). V was cut by 4 bases and J by 3 bases, with 17 bases left in between. This CDR3 comprises 15 residues. Germline V CDR1 and CDR2: SGHNT, YYREEE (reference sequence).

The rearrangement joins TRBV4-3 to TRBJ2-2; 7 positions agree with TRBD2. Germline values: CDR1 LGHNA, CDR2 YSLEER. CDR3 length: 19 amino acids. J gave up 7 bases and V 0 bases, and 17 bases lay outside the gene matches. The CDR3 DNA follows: TGCGCCAGCAGCCAAGATTGGGGGGGAGGTGGGGGTAGGGTCGGGGAGCTGTTTTTT. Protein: CASSQDWGGGGGRVGELFF.

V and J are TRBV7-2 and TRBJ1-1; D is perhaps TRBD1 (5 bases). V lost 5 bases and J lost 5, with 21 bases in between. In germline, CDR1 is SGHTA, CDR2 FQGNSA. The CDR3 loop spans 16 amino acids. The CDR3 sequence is CASSQRGRAWVTEAFF. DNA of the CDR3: TGTGCCAGCAGCCAACGAGGCAGGGCCTGGGTTACTGAAGCTTTCTTT.

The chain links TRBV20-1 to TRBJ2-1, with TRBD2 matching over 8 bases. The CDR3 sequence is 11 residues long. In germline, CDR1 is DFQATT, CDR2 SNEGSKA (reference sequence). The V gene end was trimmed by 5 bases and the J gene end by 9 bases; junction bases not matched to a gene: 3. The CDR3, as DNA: TGCAGTGCTCATCGGGGGGGTGAGCAGTTCTTC. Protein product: CSAHRGGEQFF.